This TCR beta chain was captured by sequencing in a study of blood T cell repertoires in COVID-19 (dated by TCRdb to 2020 to 2022). With respect to the entire study: Samples from collaborators originated in the United States, Italy and Spain and spanned both the acute and convalescent phases of COVID-19. Subjects who had been exposed to COVID-19, were actively infected with it, or had recovered from it provided the deeply sampled blood TCRbeta repertoires that made up the dataset. Samples came from the ongoing ImmuneRACE study (first 160 participants) plus 1,254 subjects from 6 global collaborators. The prospective study material was composed of cDNA or gDNA derived from T cells, B-cell-depleted T cells, or PBMCs. The repertoires were made available in a free public database intended to serve as a resource for research on the immune response to SARS-CoV-2. The sample metadata nearly always contained a de-identified subject ID, COVID-19 status, age in years and sex. Where available, HLA class I and class II types were taken from metadata supplied by the sample provider and were not determined by assay-based typing. The research as a whole found: Clinical and demographic metadata were provided uncurated, with the amount varying by source and participant.

Another Seattle source contributed samples from volunteer blood donors who had recovered from COVID-19. Whole blood was collected in K2EDTA tubes by collaborating institutions according to the institutions' own protocols. For TCRbeta analysis, collaborator samples were shipped as frozen whole blood, as isolated PBMCs, or as DNA extracted from either sample type. Of note for this clone: The clone's antigen remains unknown. Per-base qualities were not stored, and no clone one base away is much larger.

Germline trimming amounts to 1 base on V and 3 bases on J, with 4 as the count of junction bases outside the gene matches. The germline V gene yields SGDLS for CDR1 and YYNGEE for CDR2. The CDR3 starts with the cysteine, ends with the phenylalanine, and has 16 residues. The DNA shown is the 48-base CDR3, in frame from base 1. TCRbeta CDR3 regions were amplified from genomic DNA by means of the immunoSEQ Assay, a bias-controlled multiplex PCR. On the authors' methods: The number of nucleated cells in each sample was estimated by amplification of reference gene primers within the assay. To quantify the absolute abundance of each unique TCRbeta CDR3 rearrangement, sequence reads were collapsed and filtered. For each sample, productive Simpson clonality was calculated as the square root of Simpson's diversity index over productive rearrangements. Not all clones reach the TCRdb copy of this immuneACCESS table, which keeps in-frame sequences only. Checked studies attribute under half of the gap to unresolved V genes and leave the rest unexplained. V, J and clone size are taken as reported in that table, and D and trimming were inferred from the DNA itself. This sample holds 200,000 to 300,000 clones; over 70% were observed only once. The leading ten clones occupy over 1.2% of the sample.

The sequence was obtained from a woman aged 40 to 50 who had recovered from COVID-19. Sequenced input: peripheral blood. Rearrangement joined TRBV9 to TRBJ2-1, with 10 bases aligning to TRBD2. The nucleotide sequence is TGTGCCAGCAGCGTATCCGGGACTAGCGACTACAATGAGCAGTTCTTC. It is translated as CASSVSGTSDYNEQFF.